The 12 T cell receptor beta chains in this list originate from one sample, sequenced in a study of CD8 T cells in Susac syndrome. RNA was extracted with the RNeasy kit, and a quantity of about 0.45 to 1 ug was reverse transcribed using random hexamers. TCRdb used MiXCR to reprocess the immunoSEQ multiplex PCR reads, holding one entry per CDR3 protein. The table lists about 180,000 distinct CDR3 sequences, roughly 95% of them singletons. Sequenced sample: CD4+ T cells from PBMCs. Every receptor here comes from a human donor with multiple sclerosis.

This chain joins TRBV10-1 and TRBJ1-2, with a possible D match to TRBD1 (5 bases). CDR1 and CDR2 from the germline V gene are WNHNN and SYGVQD (reference sequence). The CDR3 has 13 residues. V was cut by 2 bases and J by 7 bases, with 11 bases left in between. Here the CDR3 DNA reads TGCGCCAGCAGTGAGCAACAGGAATCTGGCTACACCTTC. This codes for CASSEQQESGYTF.

This chain uses TRBV30 with TRBJ2-2; possible D gene TRBD2, 6 bases. This CDR3 spans 14 amino acids. Trimming pared 1 base from V and 6 bases from J, leaving 12 bases between. Germline CDR1 reads GTSNPN; CDR2 reads SVGIG (reference sequence). The CDR3 sequence is CAWSAGVISGELFF. As DNA, the CDR3 is TGTGCCTGGAGTGCGGGGGTAATTTCCGGGGAGCTGTTTTTT.

CDR3 sequence: CSAMQGNYGYTF. The DNA of the CDR3 is TGCAGTGCTATGCAGGGAAACTATGGCTACACCTTC. The chain uses TRBV20-1 and TRBJ1-2; possibly TRBD1 for D (5 bases). This CDR3 is built from 12 residues. Trimming removed 4 bases at V and 2 bases at J, with 8 bases between. Germline V gene data show CDR1 as DFQATT and CDR2 as SNEGSKA (reference sequence).

This rearrangement joins TRBV4-1 to TRBJ2-5; 11 bases match TRBD2. In germline, CDR1 is MGHRA, CDR2 YSYEKL. V dropped 0 bases and J dropped 5; count of bases not matched to a gene: 2. CDR3 length equals 15 residues. CDR3 sequence reads: CASSQEGLAVETQYF. The CDR3 nucleotides are TGCGCCAGCAGCCAAGAGGGACTAGCGGTGGAGACCCAGTACTTC.

Only one count was recorded for this clonotype. The chain links TRBV6-5 to TRBJ2-3, with TRBD2 as a possible D gene (6 bases). The germline V gene has CDR1 MNHEY and CDR2 SVGAGI. V lost 7 bases, J lost 1 base, and 6 bases lay in between. The CDR3 has 12 residues. The CDR3 bases are TGTGCCAGCACGGGGGGCACAGATACGCAGTATTTT. Its protein is CASTGGTDTQYF.

In this sample, this clonotype turned up a few times. This rearrangement joins TRBV4-1 to TRBJ2-7; D may correspond to TRBD1 or TRBD2 (6 bases each). Per the germline V gene, CDR1 is MGHRA and CDR2 is YSYEKL. V gave up 4 bases and J gave up 5 bases, with 12 bases separating them. This CDR3 comprises 13 residues. The CDR3 region is CASSRAGGNEQYF. Here the CDR3 DNA reads TGCGCCAGCAGCCGAGCCGGGGGCAACGAGCAGTACTTC.

V and J are TRBV4-3 and TRBJ2-1, with D maybe TRBD1 (6 bases). Trimming left V 0 bases short and J 9 bases short, with 15 bases between. The germline CDR1 and CDR2 sequences are LGHNA and YSLEER. The CDR3 contains 15 residues. Written as DNA, the CDR3 is TGCGCCAGCAGCCAAGAGGGAACAGGGAGCGCTGAGCAGTTCTTC. Amino acids: CASSQEGTGSAEQFF.

CDR3 in DNA: TGTGCCAGCAGTTCGGGAAGAGGAACCTCTAATGAAAAACTGTTTTTT. Protein: CASSSGRGTSNEKLFF. The chain combines TRBV27 with TRBJ1-4; D call uncertain. Trimming removed 4 bases at V and 3 bases at J, with 15 bases between. The CDR3 extends over 16 amino acids. CDR1 is MNHEY and CDR2 is SMNVEV in the germline V gene (reference sequence).

The chain carries TRBV28 and TRBJ2-6; D may be TRBD1 or TRBD2 (5 bases each). CDR3 length: 19 amino acids. Germline assignment: CDR1 MDHEN and CDR2 SYDVKM. V shed 5 bases and J shed 0 bases, with 20 bases lying between them. The CDR3 here is CASSITGRRADSGANVLTF. For the CDR3, the DNA is TGTGCCAGCAGTATAACGGGACGTAGGGCTGACTCTGGGGCCAACGTCCTGACTTTC.

The rearrangement links TRBV14 to TRBJ1-6; TRBD1 matches at 9 bases. V was clipped by 2 bases and J by 4 bases; unmatched bases: 9. Germline loops: CDR1 SGHDN, CDR2 FVKESK. This CDR3 has 18 amino acids. The CDR3 sequence is CASSQRTGVMAYNSPLHF. CDR3 DNA sequence: TGTGCCAGCAGCCAACGGACAGGGGTTATGGCATATAATTCACCCCTCCACTTT.

The chain couples TRBV2 to TRBJ2-1; TRBD2 agrees at 14 bases. The V gene's germline CDR1 is SNHLY and CDR2 FYNNEI. Losses at the gene ends were 7 bases for V and 7 bases for J; bases not matched to a gene: 6. This CDR3 is built from 15 residues. The CDR3 loop reads CASNPGLAGENEQFF. The DNA of the CDR3 is TGTGCCAGCAATCCGGGACTAGCGGGAGAAAATGAGCAGTTCTTC.

The V call is TRBV7-9, the J call TRBJ1-1, with D uncertain. The CDR3 runs 13 residues. The germline gives CDR1 SEHNR, CDR2 FQNEAQ (reference sequence). V lost 6 bases to trimming and J lost 3 bases, with 11 bases between them. Here the CDR3 DNA reads TGTGCCAGCAGTTACACCGGGGACACTGAAGCTTTCTTT. This gives the protein CASSYTGDTEAFF.